This T cell receptor beta chain comes out of a study of T-cell memory formation after mild COVID-19. Study-level information: Most TCR clusters belonged to a single donor.

This CDR3 spans 15 amino acids. Trimming took 5 bases from V and 2 from J; bases not matched to a gene: 4. General study results and limits: The CD4+ clones that contracted clustered mainly within CM and EM, and the CD8+ clones concentrated in EMRA. The finding that pre-infection memory included some responding clones suggested that cross-reactive memory joined.

Worth noting for this clonotype: The antigen remains undetermined.

TCRdb itself ran the 5' RACE reads through MiXCR, one entry per CDR3 protein. The data show around 260,000 distinct CDR3 sequences, with roughly 17% seen just once and 22% held by the top ten. Sample: PBMCs or a T cell subset sorted from them (not recorded which). The chain carries TRBV12-3 or TRBV12-4 and TRBJ2-3, with 10 bases aligning to TRBD1. The origin of this receptor is a man aged 18 to 35 who had mild COVID-19 (a few samples of this study predate the infection). Cell type and time point are not known. The CDR3 here is CASSRDRGDTDTQYF. The CDR3 nucleotides are TGTGCCAGCAGTCGGGACAGGGGAGACACAGATACGCAGTATTTT.